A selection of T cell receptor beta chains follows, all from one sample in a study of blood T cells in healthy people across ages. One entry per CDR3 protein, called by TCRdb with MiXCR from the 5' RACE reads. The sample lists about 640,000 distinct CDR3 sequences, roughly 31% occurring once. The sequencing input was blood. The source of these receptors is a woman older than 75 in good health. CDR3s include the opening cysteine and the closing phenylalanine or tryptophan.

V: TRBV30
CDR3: CAWALESGVRQPQHF

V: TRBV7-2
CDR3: CASSPQGGTNEKLFF

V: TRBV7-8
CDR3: CASSPGFMAGGNEQFF

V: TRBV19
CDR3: CASSVQGSYGYTF

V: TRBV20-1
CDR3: CSASAIAGDNTDTQYF

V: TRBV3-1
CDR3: CASSQGTFTYNEQFF

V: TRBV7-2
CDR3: CASSPPSGSDGEQYF

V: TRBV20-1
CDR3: CSARFDRNPGHAFF

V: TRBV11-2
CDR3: CASSLSQIGRGQFF

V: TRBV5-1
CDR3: CASSLTTGKSSYNEQFF

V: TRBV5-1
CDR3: CASSRTSANNEQFF

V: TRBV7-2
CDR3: CASSQGTNGSYEQYF

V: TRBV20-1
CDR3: CSAPGGKRGELYEQYF

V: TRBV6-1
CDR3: CASSDGPRTDTQYF

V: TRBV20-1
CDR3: CSARVESGARNTEAFF

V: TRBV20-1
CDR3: CSARDGRQGVKGEQFF

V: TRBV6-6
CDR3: CASSYGGSSPLHF

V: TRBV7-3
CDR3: CASSSTGGPDTQYF

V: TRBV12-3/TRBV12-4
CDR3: CASSLSPGSTNEKLFF

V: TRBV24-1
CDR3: CATSDRRGEKEQPQHF

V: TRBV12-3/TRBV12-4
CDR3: CASSFSRRVRADTQYF

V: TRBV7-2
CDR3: CASSLAASLPYGYTF

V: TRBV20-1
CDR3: CSASSTVQETQYF

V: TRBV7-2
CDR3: CASSFQDTDTQYF

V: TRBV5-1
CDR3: CASSFPPMVGTAAYEQYF

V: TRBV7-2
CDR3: CASSFGLSGNTIYF

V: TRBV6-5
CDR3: CASSSDRTGANVLTF

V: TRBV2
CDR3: CASSLNVEQFF

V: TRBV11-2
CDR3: CASSPKGTENEKLFF

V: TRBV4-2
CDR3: CASSQGQIDTQYF

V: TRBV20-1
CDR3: CSARVASGSHNEQFF

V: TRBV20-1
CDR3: CSATWDEGNEQFF

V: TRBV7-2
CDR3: CASRLIKDQYF

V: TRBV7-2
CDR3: CASSSGLALSEAFF

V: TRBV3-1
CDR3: CASRNRAGELFF

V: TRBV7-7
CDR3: CASSSTGGLPLNTGELFF

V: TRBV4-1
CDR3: CASSQPDTFYNEQFF

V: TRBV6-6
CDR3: CASSSAIGGTEAFF

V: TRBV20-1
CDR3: CSASLGSYNEQFF

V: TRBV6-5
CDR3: CASSYSTSLAYNEQFF

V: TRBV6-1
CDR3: CASSEVGLGASSYEQYF

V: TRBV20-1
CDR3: CSASLAGGRQTQYF

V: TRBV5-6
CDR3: CASSYTGAGELFF

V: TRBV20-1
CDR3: CSASSWTSGNVGEQFF

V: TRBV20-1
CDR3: CSASLDLVYNEQFF

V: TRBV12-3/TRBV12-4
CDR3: CASSPQGYTGELFF